The next 28 T cell receptor beta chains were all read from a single sample in a study of control samples from healthy donors and cancer patients. TCRdb's table, derived via immunoSEQ multiplex PCR, lists solely in-frame clones and lacks some. The data contain 110,000 or so clones, 83% of them singletons. Sequencing used blood. Source of these receptors: a woman aged 45 to 65 in good health.

The chain employs TRBV2 and TRBJ1-1; 7 nucleotides align to TRBD1. There are 12 residues in the CDR3. With V trimmed by 7 bases and J by 4 bases, 3 bases remained unmatched. The V gene's germline CDR1 is SNHLY and CDR2 FYNNEI. The CDR3 DNA reads as TGTGCCAGCATTCGACAGGGCACTGAAGCTTTCTTT. It translates to CASIRQGTEAFF.

This clone has only one observation. The rearrangement joins TRBV9 to TRBJ2-3, with TRBD2 matching 11 bases. Germline-derived CDR1 and CDR2 are SGDLS and YYNGEE. This CDR3 contains 17 residues. J gave up 2 bases and V 1 base, and 6 bases lay outside the gene matches. CDR3 loop: CASSVPGLAEYTDTQYF. The CDR3 DNA is TGTGCCAGCAGCGTACCGGGACTAGCGGAATACACAGATACGCAGTATTTT.

The chain carries TRBV25-1 and TRBJ1-6; TRBD1 matches 7 bases. This CDR3 has 14 amino acids. V shed 6 bases and J 9 bases; nucleotides not matched to a gene: 8. Germline CDR1 and CDR2: MGHDK and SYGVNS. In DNA, the CDR3 is TGTGCCAGCAGCCAGACAGGGTTTGGTTCACCCCTCCACTTT. It yields the protein CASSQTGFGSPLHF.

The V call is TRBV3-1 (or the pseudogene TRBV3-2), the J call TRBJ1-6; D not resolved. The CDR3 length is 16 residues. V lost 2 bases, J lost 10 bases, and 18 bases lay in between. Germline V lookup: CDR1 LGHDT, CDR2 YNNKEL (reference sequence). CDR3 region: CASSQLVTGLISPLHF. Here the CDR3 DNA reads TGTGCCAGCAGCCAACTCGTGACTGGCTTAATCTCACCCCTCCACTTT.

This clone was seen only a few times. Other DNA sequences in this specimen translate into the identical CDR3. The chain employs TRBV29-1 and TRBJ1-5; maybe TRBD1 (5 bases). In germline, CDR1 is SQVTM, CDR2 ANQGSEA. V gave up 3 bases and J gave up 7 bases, with 13 bases separating them. The CDR3 is 13 amino acids. CDR3 nucleotides: TGCAGCGTTGAGGGGGGGGTTGGGCAGCCCCAGCATTTT. Translating gives CSVEGGVGQPQHF. Full variable domain (rest looked up from reference TRBV29-1 and TRBJ1-5): SAVISQKPSRDICQRGTSLTIQCQVDSQVTMMFWYRQQPGQSLTLIATANQGSEATYESGFVIDKFPISRPNLTFSTLTVSNMSPEDSSIYLCSVEGGVGQPQHFGDGTRLSIL.

This chain connects TRBV18 to TRBJ2-5; 7 bases map to TRBD2. The germline V gene has CDR1 KGHSH and CDR2 LQKENI. The CDR3 spans 13 residues. V trimming: 7 bases; J trimming: 5 bases; junction bases outside the gene matches: 7. This chain's CDR3 is CASWVAGAETQYF. CDR3 bases: TGTGCCAGCTGGGTAGCGGGTGCCGAGACCCAGTACTTC.

The rearrangement uses TRBV19 and TRBJ1-1; D not resolved. CDR1 and CDR2 (germline): LNHDA, SQIVND (reference sequence). V dropped 7 bases and J dropped 1 base, with 10 bases sitting between them. The CDR3 runs to 13 residues. Here the CDR3 reads CASTAAANTEAFF. The DNA of the CDR3 is TGTGCCAGTACTGCGGCAGCGAACACTGAAGCTTTCTTT.

The chain links TRBV10-3 to TRBJ1-2; D ambiguous. The CDR3 runs to 12 residues. V was cut by 9 bases and J by 2 bases, with 10 bases left in between. Germline assignment: CDR1 ENHRY and CDR2 SYGVKD. The CDR3 loop reads CAIQPENYGYTF. DNA of the CDR3: TGTGCCATACAACCAGAAAACTATGGCTACACCTTC.

The chain links TRBV6-1 to TRBJ1-5; a possible D gene is TRBD1 (5 bases). The CDR3 is made up of 16 amino acids. The V and J ends lost 2 bases and 0 bases respectively, with 11 bases between them. From germline, CDR1 is MNHNS and CDR2 SASEGT. In DNA, the CDR3 is TGTGCCAGCAGTGAAAGGGGCGGTAATAGCAATCAGCCCCAGCATTTT. This gives the protein CASSERGGNSNQPQHF.

The chain carries TRBV4-1 and TRBJ1-6; the D is unclear. Germline CDR1 and CDR2: MGHRA and YSYEKL. This CDR3 has 16 residues. V lost 0 bases and J lost 0, with 6 bases in between. The CDR3 sequence: CASSQEGGSYNSPLHF. The CDR3 bases are TGCGCCAGCAGCCAAGAAGGCGGCTCCTATAATTCACCCCTCCACTTT.

This clone came up a few times. The chain uses TRBV24-1 and TRBJ2-3; 11 bases are a match to TRBD2. The length of the CDR3 is 16 residues. The germline gives CDR1 KGHDR, CDR2 SFDVKD. V trimming: 3 bases; J trimming: 1 base; junction bases outside the gene matches: 2. The CDR3 nucleotides read TGTGCCACCAGTGATCTAGCGGGGGGACGCACAGATACGCAGTATTTT. Protein sequence: CATSDLAGGRTDTQYF.

This chain connects TRBV7-8 to TRBJ2-7; the D gene is possibly TRBD1 (5 bases). The V end was cut by 1 base, the J end by 6 bases, with 16 bases between. The CDR3 has 15 residues. In germline, CDR1 is SGHVS, CDR2 FQNEAQ. CDR3 coding DNA: TGTGCCAGCAGCTTAGAAGCACAAACAGGACGCGAGCAGTACTTC. The encoded protein is CASSLEAQTGREQYF. Full variable domain (rest looked up from reference TRBV7-8 and TRBJ2-7): GAGVSQSPRYKVAKRGQDVALRCDPISGHVSLFWYQQALGQGPEFLTYFQNEAQLDKSGLPSDRFFAERPEGSVSTLKIQRTQQEDSAVYLCASSLEAQTGREQYFGPGTRLTVT.

This chain joins TRBV7-9 and TRBJ1-6; 8 bases align to TRBD1. Germline lookup yields CDR1 SEHNR and CDR2 FQNEAQ (reference sequence). V lost 5 bases, J lost 8 bases, and 8 bases stayed unmatched. The CDR3 length is 15 residues. The CDR3 reads CASSPLGQVYSPLHF. The CDR3 region has the DNA TGTGCCAGCAGCCCTCTGGGACAGGTTTATTCACCCCTCCACTTT.

The chain employs TRBV7-8 and TRBJ2-2; weak D call: TRBD2 (5 bases). This CDR3 is 14 amino acids long. Trimming left V 3 bases short and J 5 bases short, with 10 bases between. Germline V gene data show CDR1 as SGHVS and CDR2 as FQNEAQ. The CDR3 region has the DNA TGTGCCAGCAGCTTTAACGAGGGAACCGGGGAGCTGTTTTTT. Residues: CASSFNEGTGELFF.

This chain connects TRBV18 to TRBJ2-2, with D possibly matching TRBD1 (6 bases). The germline V gene has CDR1 KGHSH and CDR2 LQKENI. The CDR3 runs to 15 residues. Trimming removed 3 bases from V and 13 bases from J, with 21 bases in between. The CDR3 spells CASSPQGPGMPGLFF. The DNA for the CDR3 is TGTGCCAGCTCACCCCAGGGGCCCGGTATGCCGGGGCTGTTTTTT. Full variable domain (rest looked up from reference TRBV18 and TRBJ2-2): NAGVMQNPRHLVRRRGQEARLRCSPMKGHSHVYWYRQLPEEGLKFMVYLQKENIIDESGMPKERFSAEFPKEGPSILRIQQVVRGDSAAYFCASSPQGPGMPGLFFGEGSRLTVL.

This rearrangement joins TRBV10-2 to TRBJ1-5; D is ambiguous. The germline gives CDR1 WSHSY, CDR2 SAAADI. V was trimmed by 5 bases and J by 2 bases, leaving 7 bases between them. The CDR3 runs 13 residues. The CDR3 nucleotides are TGCGCCAGCAGTCCCGGGGGCAATCAGCCCCAGCATTTT. It is translated as CASSPGGNQPQHF.

The V gene is TRBV5-1, the J gene TRBJ1-6; 8 nucleotides match TRBD1. V lost 3 bases to trimming and J lost 7 bases; unmatched junction nucleotides: 3. This CDR3 is built from 14 residues. Germline-derived CDR1 and CDR2 are SGHRS and YFSETQ. The DNA for the CDR3 is TGCGCCAGCAGCTCAGACAGGGGAAATTCACCCCTCCACTTT. This sequence encodes CASSSDRGNSPLHF.

The rearrangement uses TRBV6-5 and TRBJ1-2; 8 positions agree with TRBD1. This CDR3 region has 15 residues. Germline CDR1 is MNHEY and CDR2 is SVGAGI. The V gene end was trimmed by 2 bases and the J gene end by 4 bases; junction bases not matched to a gene: 6. The CDR3 region is CASSYPDRAGYGYTF. The CDR3 DNA reads as TGTGCCAGCAGTTACCCGGACAGGGCTGGCTATGGCTACACCTTC.

The chain uses TRBV28 and TRBJ1-1; possible D gene TRBD1, 6 bases. Per germline, CDR1 MDHEN and CDR2 SYDVKM. V lost 6 bases and J lost 10, with 12 bases in between. This CDR3 is 11 amino acids long. In DNA, the CDR3 is TGTGCCAGCAGCAGAGACAGGCGAGCTTTCTTT. Amino acids: CASSRDRRAFF.

The chain joins TRBV5-6 to TRBJ1-1; TRBD1 matches at 7 bases. The CDR3 extends over 15 amino acids. In germline, CDR1 is SGHDT, CDR2 YYEEEE. V lost 4 bases and J lost 4; bases outside the gene matches: 10. CDR3 sequence reads: CASSDDPGGGTEAFF. CDR3 nucleotide sequence: TGTGCCAGCAGCGATGACCCAGGGGGTGGCACTGAAGCTTTCTTT.

The chain is built from TRBV19 and TRBJ1-1, with 8 positions matching TRBD1. V gave up 3 bases and J gave up 1 base; unmatched junction bases: 7. Germline CDR1 LNHDA, CDR2 SQIVND (reference sequence). The CDR3 has 16 amino acids. Here the CDR3 reads CASSIEQGGTNTEAFF. In DNA form, the CDR3 reads TGTGCCAGTAGTATTGAACAGGGGGGAACGAACACTGAAGCTTTCTTT. Combining the CDR3 with reference TRBV19 and TRBJ1-1 gives the whole variable domain DGGITQSPKYLFRKEGQNVTLSCEQNLNHDAMYWYRQDPGQGLRLIYYSQIVNDFQKGDIAEGYSVSREKKESFPLTVTSAQKNPTAFYLCASSIEQGGTNTEAFFGQGTRLTVV.

V gene TRBV3-1 (or the pseudogene TRBV3-2) combines with J gene TRBJ1-1; the D gene is possibly TRBD1 (5 bases). Trimming removed 4 bases at V and 6 bases at J, with 18 bases between. This CDR3 has 15 residues. Germline V gene lookup returns CDR1 LGHDT and CDR2 YNNKEL (reference sequence). CDR3 DNA: TGTGCCAGCAGCCCCCTACATGGGGGGGACTCTGAAGCTTTCTTT. It specifies CASSPLHGGDSEAFF.

The chain's CDR3 is CASSLAGGPRGTDTQYF. In DNA, the CDR3 is TGTGCCAGCAGCCTAGCGGGAGGGCCGCGAGGCACAGATACGCAGTATTTT. The rearrangement uses TRBV11-2 and TRBJ2-3; 12 nucleotides match TRBD2. Unmatched junction bases numbered 7, after V lost 5 bases and J lost 1 base. CDR1 is SGHAT and CDR2 is FQNNGV in the germline V gene. The CDR3 extends over 17 amino acids.

The chain links TRBV5-1 to TRBJ1-5; weak D call: TRBD1 (5 bases). The CDR3 consists of 15 residues. V gave up 7 bases and J gave up 1 base, with 15 bases separating them. Germline CDR1 SGHRS, CDR2 YFSETQ. CDR3 sequence reads: CASSEGPGSNQPQHF. DNA for the CDR3: TGCGCCAGCTCCGAGGGGCCGGGGAGCAATCAGCCCCAGCATTTT.

This clone qualifies as medium-sized. The J gene is TRBJ2-2, the V gene TRBV5-4, with D unresolved. CDR1 is SGHNT, CDR2 YYREEE, per germline (reference sequence). The CDR3 runs to 16 residues. V was cut by 0 bases and J by 0 bases, with 9 bases left in between. CDR3 in DNA: TGTGCCAGCAGCTTGGCGGGCCGATCGAACACCGGGGAGCTGTTTTTT. Its protein is CASSLAGRSNTGELFF.

The chain joins TRBV29-1 to TRBJ1-2; a possible D gene is TRBD1 (5 bases). The germline V gene encodes CDR1 SQVTM and CDR2 ANQGSEA. The CDR3 runs 15 residues. The V end was cut by 2 bases, the J end by 8 bases, with 21 bases between. CDR3 nucleotides: TGCAGCGTTGAAAGAGAGCAGGGATTCACGGGAGGCTACACCTTC. It encodes CSVEREQGFTGGYTF.

The chain uses TRBV5-4 and TRBJ1-4, with TRBD1 matching over 9 bases. V was clipped by 4 bases and J by 7 bases; unmatched bases: 5. The CDR3 is 14 residues long. Germline values: CDR1 SGHNT, CDR2 YYREEE (reference sequence). Written as DNA, the CDR3 is TGTGCCAGCAGCCCTCGACAGGGGGGTGAAAAACTGTTTTTT. Translated, it gives CASSPRQGGEKLFF.

This clone has only one observation. This chain uses TRBV19 with TRBJ1-2, with 8 bases identical to TRBD1. V lost 6 bases and J lost 6; bases outside the gene matches: 0. From germline, CDR1 is LNHDA and CDR2 SQIVND (reference sequence). The CDR3 consists of 11 residues. The CDR3 sequence is CASRTGDGYTF. DNA for the CDR3: TGTGCCAGTAGGACAGGGGATGGCTACACCTTC.